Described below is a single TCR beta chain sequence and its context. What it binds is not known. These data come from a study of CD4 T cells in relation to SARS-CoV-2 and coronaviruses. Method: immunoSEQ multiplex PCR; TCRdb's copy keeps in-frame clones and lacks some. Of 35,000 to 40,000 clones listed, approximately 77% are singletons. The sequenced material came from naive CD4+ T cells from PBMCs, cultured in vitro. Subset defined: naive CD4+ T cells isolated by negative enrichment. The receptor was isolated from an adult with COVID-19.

The DNA for the CDR3 is TGTGCCAGCAGCGTAGGTCTGGGTTATGATGAGCAGTTCTTC. Its protein is CASSVGLGYDEQFF. V gene TRBV9 combines with J gene TRBJ2-1; the D is unclear. V lost 0 bases and J 8 bases, leaving 12 bases between the germline ends. CDR1 is SGDLS and CDR2 is YYNGEE in the germline V gene. CDR3 length: 14 residues. Full variable domain (rest looked up from reference TRBV9 and TRBJ2-1): DSGVTQTPKHLITATGQRVTLRCSPRSGDLSVYWYQQSLDQGLQFLIQYYNGEERAKGNILERFSAQQFPDLHSELNLSSLELGDSALYFCASSVGLGYDEQFFGPGTRLTVL.